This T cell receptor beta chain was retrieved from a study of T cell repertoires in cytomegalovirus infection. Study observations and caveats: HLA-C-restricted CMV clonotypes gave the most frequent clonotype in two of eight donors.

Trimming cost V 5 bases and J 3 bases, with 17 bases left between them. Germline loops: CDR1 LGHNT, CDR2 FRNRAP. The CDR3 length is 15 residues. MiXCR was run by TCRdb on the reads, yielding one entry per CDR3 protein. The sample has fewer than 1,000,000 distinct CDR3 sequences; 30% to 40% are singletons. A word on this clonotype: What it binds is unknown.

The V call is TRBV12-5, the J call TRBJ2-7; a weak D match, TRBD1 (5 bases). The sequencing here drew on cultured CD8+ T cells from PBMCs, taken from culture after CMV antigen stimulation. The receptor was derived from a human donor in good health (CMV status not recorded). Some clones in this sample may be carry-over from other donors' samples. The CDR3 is CASGVGQDLYYEQYV. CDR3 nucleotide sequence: TGTGCTAGTGGTGTCGGACAAGACCTTTACTACGAGCAGTACGTC.